Following are 18 T cell receptor beta chains from one sample sequenced in a study of blood T cell repertoires in COVID-19. Profiling relied on immunoSEQ multiplex PCR, and the TCRdb table lists in-frame clones only, not all of them. The sample contains roughly 300,000 clones, more than 75% of which appear only once. Input material: PBMCs or T cells enriched from blood (not recorded which). Source of these receptors: a woman in her twenties or thirties who had recovered from COVID-19.

This clone is a singleton in its sample. This rearrangement joins TRBV6-6 to TRBJ1-4, with D uncertain. Germline loops: CDR1 MNHNY, CDR2 SVGAGI (reference sequence). The CDR3 is 11 residues long. Trimming shortened V by 8 bases and J by 8 bases, and 9 bases separated the two germline ends. The CDR3 bases are TGTGCCAGCGAAACGCGGGAAAAACTGTTTTTT. Translated: CASETREKLFF.

The CDR3 bases are TGTGCCTGGAGTACCCTAGCGGCCTACGAGCAGTACTTC. Amino acids: CAWSTLAAYEQYF. The chain is built from TRBV30 and TRBJ2-7; 7 bases are shared with TRBD2. The CDR3 spans 13 residues. CDR1 GTSNPN and CDR2 SVGIG come from the germline V gene (reference sequence). The V segment lost 2 bases and the J segment 2 bases; nucleotides outside the gene matches: 3.

The CDR3, as DNA: TGTGCCAGCAGTTTAGCCCAGGGATTGGATTCACCCCTCCACTTT. Translating it yields CASSLAQGLDSPLHF. The chain couples TRBV27 to TRBJ1-6; D may be TRBD1 (5 bases). Between the trimmed V and J ends, which lost 2 bases and 8 bases, there was a span of 13 bases. This CDR3 contains 15 residues. Germline V CDR1 and CDR2: MNHEY, SMNVEV (reference sequence).

V usage is TRBV28 and J usage is TRBJ2-3; 7 bases map to TRBD2. The CDR3 runs 12 residues. The J segment lost 5 bases and the V segment lost 8 bases, leaving 4 bases of the junction unmatched. From germline, CDR1 is MDHEN and CDR2 SYDVKM. The CDR3 protein is CASGERGDTQYF. The CDR3 DNA follows: TGTGCCAGCGGAGAGCGGGGAGATACGCAGTATTTT.

The chain couples TRBV19 to TRBJ1-5; possible D gene TRBD1, 6 bases. Germline values: CDR1 LNHDA, CDR2 SQIVND (reference sequence). The CDR3 is 14 amino acids. Trimming stripped 5 bases from V and 7 bases from J, with 15 bases between. The CDR3 is CASSPGTSGQPQHF. In DNA form, the CDR3 reads TGTGCCAGTAGTCCAGGGACATCCGGGCAGCCCCAGCATTTT.

The chain carries TRBV27 and TRBJ1-2; TRBD1 might be the D (5 bases). The CDR3 extends over 14 amino acids. The germline V gene encodes CDR1 MNHEY and CDR2 SMNVEV (reference sequence). Trimming removed 2 bases at V and 5 bases at J, with 12 bases between. CDR3 sequence (DNA): TGTGCCAGCAGTTTAGGCCGACAGCATTATGGCTACACCTTC. This sequence encodes CASSLGRQHYGYTF.

The chain uses TRBV19 and TRBJ2-3; D is ambiguous. The CDR3 consists of 12 residues. Between the trimmed V and J ends, which lost 4 bases and 9 bases, there was a span of 11 bases. CDR1 is LNHDA, CDR2 SQIVND, per germline (reference sequence). The DNA of the CDR3 is TGTGCCAGTAGTACCAGAATCGGGACGCAGTATTTT. Translation gives CASSTRIGTQYF.

The rearrangement links TRBV19 to TRBJ1-1, with D possibly being TRBD1 (6 bases). Germline V gene data show CDR1 as LNHDA and CDR2 as SQIVND (reference sequence). This CDR3 region has 12 residues. Trimming took 5 bases from V and 8 from J, leaving 12 bases between them. The CDR3 DNA reads TGTGCCAGTAGTCGGATGACAGGCGAAGCTTTCTTT. It is translated as CASSRMTGEAFF.

Worth noting for this clone: A read error may explain this, as a much larger clone is one base away. The same CDR3 also results from other DNA sequences found in this sample. The chain has TRBV14 and TRBJ1-1, with a tentative D call TRBD1 (5 bases). Trimming stripped 4 bases from V and 1 base from J, with 7 bases between. Germline lookup yields CDR1 SGHDN and CDR2 FVKESK. The CDR3 is 13 residues long. The CDR3 coding sequence is TGTGCCAGCAGCCTCCAGGGGAACACTGAAGCTTTCTTT. It translates to CASSLQGNTEAFF.

CDR3 region: CASSPGGKGNQPQHF. As DNA, the CDR3 is TGTGCCAGCTCACCGGGAGGGAAGGGCAATCAGCCCCAGCATTTT. The J gene is TRBJ1-5, the V gene TRBV18, with no clear D. The CDR3 consists of 15 residues. CDR1 is KGHSH, CDR2 LQKENI, per germline. Between the trimmed V and J ends, which lost 3 bases and 2 bases, there was a span of 11 bases.

The chain employs TRBV5-1 and TRBJ1-4, with a weak D call TRBD1 (5 bases). This CDR3 contains 15 residues. V was cut by 2 bases and J by 0 bases, with 8 bases left in between. Germline CDR1 SGHRS, CDR2 YFSETQ. This CDR3 reads CASSLDSPTNEKLFF. The CDR3 DNA sequence: TGCGCCAGCAGCTTAGACAGCCCAACTAATGAAAAACTGTTTTTT.

The J gene is TRBJ2-1, the V gene TRBV2; D not certain. The CDR3 is 14 amino acids. Between the trimmed V and J ends, which lost 6 bases and 8 bases, there was a span of 17 bases. CDR1 is SNHLY and CDR2 is FYNNEI in the germline V gene. CDR3 protein: CASRFRSRFDEQFF. The CDR3 DNA sequence: TGTGCCAGCAGGTTCAGGTCCAGGTTCGATGAGCAGTTCTTC. Complete variable domain (other parts from reference TRBV2 and TRBJ2-1): EPEVTQTPSHQVTQMGQEVILRCVPISNHLYFYWYRQILGQKVEFLVSFYNNEISEKSEIFDDQFSVERPDGSNFTLKIRSTKLEDSAMYFCASRFRSRFDEQFFGPGTRLTVL.

This sequence joins TRBV7-2 and TRBJ1-2; 7 bases are shared with TRBD1. Germline-derived CDR1 and CDR2 are SGHTA and FQGNSA. V dropped 1 base and J dropped 4; count of bases not matched to a gene: 9. The CDR3 runs 16 residues. The chain's CDR3 is CASSLDKAGTAYGYTF. The CDR3 DNA reads as TGTGCCAGCAGCTTAGACAAAGCCGGGACAGCCTATGGCTACACCTTC. Variable domain in full (rest from reference TRBV7-2 and TRBJ1-2): GAGVSQSPSNKVTEKGKDVELRCDPISGHTALYWYRQSLGQGLEFLIYFQGNSAPDKSGLPSDRFSAERTGGSVSTLTIQRTQQEDSAVYLCASSLDKAGTAYGYTFGSGTRLTVV.

The genes are TRBV10-1 and TRBJ2-2, with D perhaps TRBD1 (6 bases). CDR1 is WNHNN, CDR2 SYGVQD, per germline (reference sequence). This CDR3 has 15 amino acids. V lost 7 bases and J lost 2, with 14 bases in between. CDR3 nucleotide sequence: TGCGCCAGCAAGGAAGGACAGACAAACACCGGGGAGCTGTTTTTT. Amino acid sequence: CASKEGQTNTGELFF.

The chain recombines TRBV4-1 with TRBJ1-4; D gene ambiguous. Germline CDR1 is MGHRA and CDR2 is YSYEKL. The CDR3 contains 13 residues. Trimming cost V 1 base and J 7 bases, with 7 bases left between them. The CDR3 spells CASSQVVSEKLFF. CDR3 in DNA: TGCGCCAGCAGCCAAGTTGTGAGTGAAAAACTGTTTTTT.

The V call is TRBV28, the J call TRBJ1-5, with 9 bases aligning to TRBD1. The trim removed 5 bases at V and 5 bases at J, leaving 10 bases unmatched. The CDR3 length is 16 residues. Germline CDR1 MDHEN, CDR2 SYDVKM. Here the CDR3 DNA reads TGTGCCAGCAGTCCCTCACAGGGGGCACGGGATCAGCCCCAGCATTTT. Translation gives CASSPSQGARDQPQHF.

The chain is built from TRBV28 and TRBJ2-5; 10 positions agree with TRBD2. The CDR3 length is 14 residues. Germline values: CDR1 MDHEN, CDR2 SYDVKM. Trimming removed 5 bases from V and 4 bases from J; junction bases left unmatched: 4. CDR3 sequence (DNA): TGTGCCAGCAGTAGGTTAGCGGGGGGAGAGACCCAGTACTTC. Protein: CASSRLAGGETQYF.

The chain carries TRBV5-1 and TRBJ2-3, with 7 bases aligning to TRBD1. The germline gives CDR1 SGHRS, CDR2 YFSETQ. This CDR3 is 15 amino acids long. V lost 0 bases and J lost 3; bases outside the gene matches: 4. Written as DNA, the CDR3 is TGCGCCAGCAGCTTGGGACAGGGATTAACAGATACGCAGTATTTT. Encoded protein: CASSLGQGLTDTQYF.